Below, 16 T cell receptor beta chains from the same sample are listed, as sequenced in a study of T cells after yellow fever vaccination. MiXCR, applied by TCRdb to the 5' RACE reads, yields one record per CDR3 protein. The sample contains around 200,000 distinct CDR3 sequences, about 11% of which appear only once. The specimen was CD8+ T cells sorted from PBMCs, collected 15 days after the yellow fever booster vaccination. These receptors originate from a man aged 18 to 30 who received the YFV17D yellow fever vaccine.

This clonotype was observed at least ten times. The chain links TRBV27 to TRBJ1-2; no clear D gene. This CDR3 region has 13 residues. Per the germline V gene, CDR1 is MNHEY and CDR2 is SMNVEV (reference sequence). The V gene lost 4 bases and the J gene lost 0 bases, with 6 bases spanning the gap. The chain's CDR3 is CASSYGANYGYTF. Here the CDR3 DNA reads TGTGCCAGCAGTTACGGTGCTAACTATGGCTACACCTTC.

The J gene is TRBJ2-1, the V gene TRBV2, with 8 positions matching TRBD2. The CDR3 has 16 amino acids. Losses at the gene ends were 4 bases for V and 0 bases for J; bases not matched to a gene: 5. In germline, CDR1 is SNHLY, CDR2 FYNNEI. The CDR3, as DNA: TGTGCCAGCAGTGGACGGCTAGCGGGCTCCTACAATGAGCAGTTCTTC. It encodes CASSGRLAGSYNEQFF. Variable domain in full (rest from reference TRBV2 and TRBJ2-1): EPEVTQTPSHQVTQMGQEVILRCVPISNHLYFYWYRQILGQKVEFLVSFYNNEISEKSEIFDDQFSVERPDGSNFTLKIRSTKLEDSAMYFCASSGRLAGSYNEQFFGPGTRLTVL.

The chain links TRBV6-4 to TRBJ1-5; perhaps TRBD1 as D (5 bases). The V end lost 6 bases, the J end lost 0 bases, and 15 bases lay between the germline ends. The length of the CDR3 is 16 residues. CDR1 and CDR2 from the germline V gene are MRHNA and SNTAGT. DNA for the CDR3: TGTGCCAGCAGAGCCGCGCCGGGGGATAGCAATCAGCCCCAGCATTTT. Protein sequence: CASRAAPGDSNQPQHF.

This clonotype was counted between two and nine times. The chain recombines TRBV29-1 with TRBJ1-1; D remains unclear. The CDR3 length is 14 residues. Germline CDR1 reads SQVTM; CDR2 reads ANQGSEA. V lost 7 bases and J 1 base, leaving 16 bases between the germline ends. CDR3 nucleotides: TGCAGCGCCGACCCGGGAGGCCCGAACACTGAAGCTTTCTTT. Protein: CSADPGGPNTEAFF.

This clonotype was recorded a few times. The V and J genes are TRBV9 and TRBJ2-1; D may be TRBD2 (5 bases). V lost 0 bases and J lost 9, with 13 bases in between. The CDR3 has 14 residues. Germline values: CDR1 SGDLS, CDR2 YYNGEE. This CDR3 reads CASSVGAAGGEQFF. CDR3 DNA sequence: TGTGCCAGCAGCGTAGGAGCCGCGGGTGGTGAGCAGTTCTTC.

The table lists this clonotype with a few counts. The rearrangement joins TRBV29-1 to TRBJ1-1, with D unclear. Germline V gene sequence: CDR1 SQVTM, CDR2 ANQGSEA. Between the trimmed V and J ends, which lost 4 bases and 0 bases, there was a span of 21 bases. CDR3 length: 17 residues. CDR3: CSVVRVRPQDMNTEAFF. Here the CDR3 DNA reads TGCAGCGTTGTACGGGTCCGCCCTCAAGATATGAACACTGAAGCTTTCTTT.

CDR3 DNA: TGTGCCAGCAGTGACGATCAGCCCCAGCATTTT. Encoded protein: CASSDDQPQHF. This chain uses TRBV6-6 with TRBJ1-5; D gene unclear. The CDR3 is made up of 11 amino acids. Germline CDR1 is MNHNY and CDR2 is SVGAGI (reference sequence). Trimming stripped 5 bases from V and 5 bases from J, with 4 bases between.

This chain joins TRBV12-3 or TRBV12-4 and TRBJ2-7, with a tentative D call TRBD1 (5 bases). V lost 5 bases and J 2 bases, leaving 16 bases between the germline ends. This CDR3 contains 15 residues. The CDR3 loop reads CASSPPDSSPYEQYF. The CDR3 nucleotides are TGTGCCAGCAGTCCCCCTGACAGTAGCCCCTACGAGCAGTACTTC.

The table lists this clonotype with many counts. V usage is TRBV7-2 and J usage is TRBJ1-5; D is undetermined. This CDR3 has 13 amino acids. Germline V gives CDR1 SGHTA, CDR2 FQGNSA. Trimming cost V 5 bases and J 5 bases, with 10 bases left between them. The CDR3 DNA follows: TGTGCCAGCAGCGAAGAACCGTATCAGCCCCAGCATTTT. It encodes CASSEEPYQPQHF.

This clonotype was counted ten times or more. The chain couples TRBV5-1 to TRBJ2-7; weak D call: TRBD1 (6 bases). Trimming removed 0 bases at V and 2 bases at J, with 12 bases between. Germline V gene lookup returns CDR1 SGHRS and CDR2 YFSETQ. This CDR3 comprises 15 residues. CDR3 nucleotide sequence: TGCGCCAGCAGCTTGGCCACAGGGCCGACCTACGAGCAGTACGTC. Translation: CASSLATGPTYEQYV.

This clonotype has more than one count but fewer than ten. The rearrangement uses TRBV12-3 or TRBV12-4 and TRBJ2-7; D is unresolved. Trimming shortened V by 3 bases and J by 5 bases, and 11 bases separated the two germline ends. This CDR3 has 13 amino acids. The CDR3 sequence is CASSLAGPNEQYF. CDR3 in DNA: TGTGCCAGCAGTTTGGCAGGACCTAACGAGCAGTACTTC.

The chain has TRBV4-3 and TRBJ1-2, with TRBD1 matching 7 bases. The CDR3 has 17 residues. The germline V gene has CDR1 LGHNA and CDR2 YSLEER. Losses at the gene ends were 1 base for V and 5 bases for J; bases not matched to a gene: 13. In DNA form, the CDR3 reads TGCGCCAGCAGCCAAGGTGCAGGCTCAGGGGGAAAGTATGGCTACACCTTC. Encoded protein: CASSQGAGSGGKYGYTF.

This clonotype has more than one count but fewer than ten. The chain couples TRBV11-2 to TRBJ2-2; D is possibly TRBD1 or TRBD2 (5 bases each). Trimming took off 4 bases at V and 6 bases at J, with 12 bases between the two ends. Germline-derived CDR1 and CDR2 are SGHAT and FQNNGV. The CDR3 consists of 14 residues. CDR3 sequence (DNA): TGTGCCAGCAGCTCGGGCCTGGGGGCCGGGGAGCTGTTTTTT. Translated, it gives CASSSGLGAGELFF.

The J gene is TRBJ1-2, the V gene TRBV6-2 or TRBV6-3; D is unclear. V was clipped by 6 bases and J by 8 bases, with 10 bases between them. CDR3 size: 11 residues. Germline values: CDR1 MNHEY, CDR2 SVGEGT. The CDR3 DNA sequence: TGTGCCAGCAGGGCCCCTGAGGGCTACACCTTC. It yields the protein CASRAPEGYTF.

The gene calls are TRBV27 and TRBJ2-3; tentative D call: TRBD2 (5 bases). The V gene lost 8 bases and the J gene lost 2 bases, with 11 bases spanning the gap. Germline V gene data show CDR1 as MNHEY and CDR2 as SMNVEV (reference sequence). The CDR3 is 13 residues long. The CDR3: CASGRAVTDTQYF. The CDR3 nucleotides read TGTGCCAGCGGCAGAGCGGTCACAGATACGCAGTATTTT.

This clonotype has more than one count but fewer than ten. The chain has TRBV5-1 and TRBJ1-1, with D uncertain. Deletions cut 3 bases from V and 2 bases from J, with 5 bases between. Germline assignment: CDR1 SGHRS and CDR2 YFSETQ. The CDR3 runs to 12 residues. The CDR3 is CASSSDNTEAFF. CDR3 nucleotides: TGCGCCAGCAGCTCGGACAACACTGAAGCTTTCTTT.